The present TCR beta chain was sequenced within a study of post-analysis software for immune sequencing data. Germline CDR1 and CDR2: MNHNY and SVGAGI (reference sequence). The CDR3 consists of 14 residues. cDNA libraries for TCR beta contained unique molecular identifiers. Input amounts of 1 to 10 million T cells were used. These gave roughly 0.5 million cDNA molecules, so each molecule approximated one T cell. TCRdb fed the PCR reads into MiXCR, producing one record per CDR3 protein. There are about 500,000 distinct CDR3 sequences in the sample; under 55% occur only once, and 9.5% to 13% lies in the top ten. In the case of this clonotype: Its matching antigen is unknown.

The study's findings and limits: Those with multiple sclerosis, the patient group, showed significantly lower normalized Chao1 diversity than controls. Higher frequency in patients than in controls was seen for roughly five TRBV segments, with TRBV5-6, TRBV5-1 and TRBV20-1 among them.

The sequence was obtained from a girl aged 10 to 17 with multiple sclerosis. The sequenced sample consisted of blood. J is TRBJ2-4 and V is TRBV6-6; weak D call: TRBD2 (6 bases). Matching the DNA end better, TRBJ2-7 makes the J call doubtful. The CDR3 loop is CASSYRREVDEQYF. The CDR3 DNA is TGTGCCAGCAGTTACCGCAGGGAGGTTGACGAGCAGTACTTC.